This T cell receptor (beta chain) was found in a study of post-analysis software for immune sequencing data. Unique molecular identifiers had been added to the TCR beta cDNA libraries. It was from roughly 0.93 to 9.6 million T cells that around 500,000 cDNA molecules came. TCRdb reprocessed the PCR reads via MiXCR and lists one record per CDR3 protein. The sample lists hundreds of thousands of distinct CDR3 sequences, roughly 50% occurring once. As regards this clonotype: The target antigen is unknown.

Study outcomes and limitations: Patients had higher frequencies than controls of about 5 TRBV segments, including TRBV5-6, TRBV5-1 and TRBV20-1. Samples prepared in the same batch strongly co-clustered by F measure. Multiple sclerosis was associated with a significant reduction in normalized Chao1 diversity relative to controls.

This CDR3 comprises 14 residues. With 8 bases removed from V and 7 bases from J, the gap between germline ends came to 20 bases. Per germline, CDR1 SEHNR and CDR2 FQNEAQ (reference sequence). The genes are TRBV7-9 and TRBJ2-5; unclear D gene. The sample comprised blood. The receptor's source is a girl aged 10-17 years with multiple sclerosis. The CDR3 sequence is CASVDRSESWTQYF. In nucleotides, the CDR3 is TGTGCCAGCGTTGACCGAAGCGAAAGTTGGACCCAGTACTTC.